The 24 T cell receptor beta chains below all came from one sample that was sequenced in a study of CD8 T cells in ankylosing spondylitis. TCRdb redid the calling of the 5' RACE reads with MiXCR, one entry per CDR3 protein. The sample carries 200,000 to 300,000 distinct CDR3 sequences, around 10% recorded once. Sample: blood, either unsorted or a sorted T cell fraction (not recorded which). Receptor source: a male donor with ankylosing spondylitis or in good health (not recorded which).

There are many counts of this clonotype. The V gene is TRBV5-1, the J gene TRBJ2-7; D is tentatively TRBD1 or TRBD2 (5 bases each). Deletions cut 1 base from V and 0 bases from J, with 11 bases between. Germline values: CDR1 SGHRS, CDR2 YFSETQ. The CDR3 extends over 15 amino acids. Here the CDR3 reads CASSLYGDGSYEQYF. The CDR3 nucleotides are TGCGCCAGCAGCTTGTACGGGGACGGCTCCTACGAGCAGTACTTC.

As regards this clonotype: Compared with germline, one end of the junction differs, possibly owing to a read error. The chain has TRBV5-1 and TRBJ1-2, with D hard to call. The germline V gene encodes CDR1 SGHRS and CDR2 YFSETQ. The CDR3 contains 15 residues. The CDR3 nucleotides read TGCGCCAGCAGCCCCGCGGATGGACCGGCGGATGGCTGCACCTTC. Amino acid sequence: CASSPADGPADGCTF.

This clonotype was counted ten times or more. The chain carries TRBV20-1 and TRBJ1-3; D unclear. The V end lost 0 bases, the J end lost 0 bases, and 6 bases lay between the germline ends. Germline loops: CDR1 DFQATT, CDR2 SNEGSKA (reference sequence). This CDR3 is built from 14 residues. The CDR3 loop is CSARDHLSGNTIYF. The CDR3 DNA reads TGCAGTGCTAGAGACCACCTCTCTGGAAACACCATATATTTT.

CDR3 region: CAWSGDQQADTQYF. The CDR3 coding sequence is TGTGCCTGGAGTGGGGACCAGCAAGCAGATACGCAGTATTTT. The chain has TRBV30 and TRBJ2-3, with D possibly being TRBD1 or TRBD2 (5 bases each). This CDR3 contains 14 residues. In germline, CDR1 is GTSNPN, CDR2 SVGIG (reference sequence). V was pared by 1 base and J by 4 bases, with 12 bases between.

This clonotype has at least ten counts. The chain has TRBV19 and TRBJ1-5, with D tentatively TRBD1 (6 bases). The CDR3 is 18 residues long. V lost 1 base and J lost 5, with 21 bases in between. Germline values: CDR1 LNHDA, CDR2 SQIVND (reference sequence). CDR3 DNA: TGTGCCAGTAGTATAGCAAAATCTTTGGGGGGGCAGCATCAGCCCCAGCATTTT. Translated: CASSIAKSLGGQHQPQHF.

This clonotype was detected ten times or more. The genes are TRBV20-1 and TRBJ2-1, with D maybe TRBD2 (6 bases). Germline lookup yields CDR1 DFQATT and CDR2 SNEGSKA (reference sequence). V shed 3 bases and J shed 5 bases, with 14 bases lying between them. The CDR3 contains 14 residues. This chain's CDR3 is CSASGEAGDNEQFF. The CDR3 DNA reads as TGCAGTGCTAGTGGGGAGGCTGGCGACAATGAGCAGTTCTTC.

This clonotype came up many times. J is TRBJ2-1 and V is TRBV20-1; 13 bases are shared with TRBD2. With 3 bases clipped from V and 7 bases from J, the junction kept 6 bases outside the gene matches. The CDR3 loop spans 15 amino acids. Germline CDR1 is DFQATT and CDR2 is SNEGSKA (reference sequence). Here the CDR3 reads CSARGGTSGKNEQFF. The DNA for the CDR3 is TGCAGTGCTAGGGGGGGGACTAGCGGGAAGAATGAGCAGTTCTTC.

This clonotype has only a few counts. The V and J genes are TRBV6-5 and TRBJ2-7, with 9 bases identical to TRBD2. The CDR3 is made up of 15 amino acids. J gave up 4 bases and V 2 bases, and 6 bases lay outside the gene matches. Per the germline V gene, CDR1 is MNHEY and CDR2 is SVGAGI. CDR3 coding DNA: TGTGCCAGCAGTTACAGGGGCGGGGGGGGATACGAGCAGTACTTC. This encodes CASSYRGGGGYEQYF.

This clonotype came up many times. The chain has TRBV5-1 and TRBJ2-1; no reliable D call. Germline V CDR1 and CDR2: SGHRS, YFSETQ. CDR3 length: 12 residues. Trimming removed 0 bases at V and 10 bases at J, with 8 bases between. The CDR3 sequence is CASSLGAREQFF. The DNA of the CDR3 is TGCGCCAGCAGCTTGGGGGCTAGAGAGCAGTTCTTC.

This clonotype was detected many times. The V call is TRBV11-1, the J call TRBJ1-1, with D possibly TRBD1 on 5 matching bases. V lost 3 bases, J lost 1 base, and 18 bases lay in between. Germline V gives CDR1 SGHAT, CDR2 FQDESV (reference sequence). CDR3 length: 17 residues. As DNA, the CDR3 is TGTGCCAGCAGCTTCGGCAGGGTTCGTTTGTGGAACACTGAAGCTTTCTTT. Protein sequence: CASSFGRVRLWNTEAFF.

This clonotype was seen at least ten times. The chain has TRBV20-1 and TRBJ2-1; D perhaps matches TRBD2 (6 bases). The ends were cut back, 6 bases at V and 4 bases at J, with 16 bases in the middle. Germline V gives CDR1 DFQATT, CDR2 SNEGSKA (reference sequence). The CDR3 has 14 amino acids. CDR3 residues: CSAESGSIYNEQFF. In nucleotides, the CDR3 is TGCAGTGCCGAAAGCGGGTCTATTTACAATGAGCAGTTCTTC.

This clonotype showed up just a few times. The chain combines TRBV4-1 with TRBJ1-4, with D uncertain. V lost 0 bases to trimming and J lost 8 bases, with 19 bases between them. CDR3 length: 17 residues. Per the germline V gene, CDR1 is MGHRA and CDR2 is YSYEKL. This CDR3 reads CASSQESSGQVGEKLFF. The DNA for the CDR3 is TGCGCCAGCAGCCAAGAAAGTAGTGGGCAGGTTGGGGAAAAACTGTTTTTT.

This clonotype occurred many times. As DNA, the CDR3 is TGTGCCAGCAGCCGGGAGGCAGGAGGTACTACGAGCGAGCAGTACTTC. Residues: CASSREAGGTTSEQYF. The V and J genes are TRBV7-2 and TRBJ2-7; 7 bases are a match to TRBD2. The CDR3 runs 16 residues. The germline gives CDR1 SGHTA, CDR2 FQGNSA. The ends lost 5 bases at V and 6 bases at J; junction bases unmatched: 16.

This clonotype has a handful of counts. The V call is TRBV10-3, the J call TRBJ1-2, with D maybe TRBD1 (6 bases). Germline-derived CDR1 and CDR2 are ENHRY and SYGVKD. V was cut by 11 bases and J by 3 bases, with 22 bases left in between. The CDR3 consists of 15 residues. The CDR3 protein is CAALRGQGIYYGYTF. The CDR3 DNA reads TGTGCCGCCCTCCGGGGGCAAGGAATTTACTATGGCTACACCTTC.

This clonotype was seen repeatedly, ten times or more. The chain carries TRBV20-1 and TRBJ2-1, with TRBD1 matching 7 bases. The CDR3 consists of 15 residues. Per the germline V gene, CDR1 is DFQATT and CDR2 is SNEGSKA (reference sequence). V lost 5 bases to trimming and J lost 8 bases; unmatched junction nucleotides: 15. The CDR3 sequence: CSAATGLTGTYEQFF. The CDR3 DNA reads TGCAGTGCTGCAACCGGTCTGACAGGGACATATGAGCAGTTCTTC.

This clonotype has a count of ten or more. The CDR3 DNA follows: TGCAGTGCTAGAGGGGGGAGCGGTTACTACGAGCAGTACTTC. This codes for CSARGGSGYYEQYF. V usage is TRBV20-1 and J usage is TRBJ2-7; D could derive from TRBD1 or TRBD2 (5 bases each). Germline lookup yields CDR1 DFQATT and CDR2 SNEGSKA (reference sequence). V lost 1 base and J 3 bases, leaving 13 bases between the germline ends. This CDR3 comprises 14 residues.

There are many counts of this clonotype. The V gene is TRBV15, the J gene TRBJ1-5; 9 bases are shared with TRBD1. Trimming at V came to 5 bases and at J to 1 base, leaving 0 bases not matched to a gene. This CDR3 comprises 14 residues. Per germline, CDR1 LNHNV and CDR2 YYDKDF (reference sequence). The CDR3 DNA reads as TGTGCCACCAGCGGGACAGGGAGCAATCAGCCCCAGCATTTT. It is translated as CATSGTGSNQPQHF.

The V call is TRBV7-9, the J call TRBJ2-2, with a weak D call TRBD2 (6 bases). The CDR3 spans 15 residues. The V gene lost 0 bases and the J gene lost 7 bases, with 12 bases spanning the gap. CDR1 and CDR2 from the germline V gene are SEHNR and FQNEAQ (reference sequence). The CDR3 region is CASSLAGGPVGELFF. The CDR3 bases are TGTGCCAGCAGCTTAGCGGGAGGCCCTGTCGGGGAGCTGTTTTTT.

There are many counts of this clonotype. The chain joins TRBV20-1 to TRBJ2-5, with 7 bases identical to TRBD2. The CDR3 is 13 amino acids. The germline gives CDR1 DFQATT, CDR2 SNEGSKA (reference sequence). The V gene end was trimmed by 4 bases and the J gene end by 3 bases; junction bases not matched to a gene: 5. CDR3 bases: TGCAGTGCTATGACGGGGGGTGAAGAGACCCAGTACTTC. Amino acids: CSAMTGGEETQYF.

Points on this clonotype: Since a much larger clone is just one base distant, this may be a read error. The chain is built from TRBV5-5 and TRBJ2-5, with TRBD1 as a possible D gene (6 bases). Trimming removed 6 bases at V and 0 bases at J, with 12 bases between. The CDR3 totals 14 residues. Germline lookup yields CDR1 SGHKS and CDR2 YYEKEE (reference sequence). This CDR3 is CASIRRTDQETQYF. The DNA of the CDR3 is TGTGCCAGCATCAGGAGGACAGACCAAGAGACCCAGTACTTC. Looking up the rest from reference TRBV5-5 and TRBJ2-5 gives the full variable domain: DAGVTQSPTHLIKTRGQQVTLRCSPISGHKSVSWYQQVLGQGPQFIFQYYEKEERGRGNFPDRFSARQFPNYSSELNVNALLLGDSALYLCASIRRTDQETQYFGPGTRLLVL.

This clonotype showed up many times. The J gene is TRBJ1-1, the V gene TRBV5-1; the D is unclear. Germline V CDR1 and CDR2: SGHRS, YFSETQ. With 1 base removed from V and 4 bases from J, the gap between germline ends came to 14 bases. This CDR3 has 15 residues. CDR3 loop: CASSLILGESTEAFF. The CDR3 DNA follows: TGCGCCAGCAGCTTGATTCTGGGTGAGAGCACTGAAGCTTTCTTT.

This clonotype occurred many times. Its ends do not fully match the called genes, so a read error is possible. The rearrangement links TRBV12-3 or TRBV12-4 to TRBJ2-7; D ambiguous. This CDR3 has 13 amino acids. This chain's CDR3 is CASSSGSSHEQYF. The CDR3 region has the DNA TGTGCCAGCAGTTCTGGTAGCTCCCACGAGCAGTACTTC.

In its sample, this clonotype was seen many times. The J gene is TRBJ1-2, the V gene TRBV5-1; D is ambiguous. The CDR3 has 13 amino acids. Germline V lookup: CDR1 SGHRS, CDR2 YFSETQ. The V gene lost 2 bases and the J gene lost 7 bases, with 12 bases spanning the gap. The DNA for the CDR3 is TGCGCCAGCAGCTTAGGACCTTATCGTGGCTACACCTTC. Translating gives CASSLGPYRGYTF. Looking up the rest from reference TRBV5-1 and TRBJ1-2 gives the full variable domain: KAGVTQTPRYLIKTRGQQVTLSCSPISGHRSVSWYQQTPGQGLQFLFEYFSETQRNKGNFPGRFSGRQFSNSRSEMNVSTLELGDSALYLCASSLGPYRGYTFGSGTRLTVV.

This clonotype was seen at least ten times. CDR3: CASSPRPPSTDTQYF. In nucleotides, the CDR3 is TGCGCCAGCAGCCCTAGACCCCCGAGCACAGATACGCAGTATTTT. The chain links TRBV5-1 to TRBJ2-3, with D unclear. Germline V lookup: CDR1 SGHRS, CDR2 YFSETQ. The ends were cut back, 4 bases at V and 0 bases at J, with 12 bases in the middle. The CDR3 length is 15 residues. The full variable domain, with the rest looked up from reference TRBV5-1 and TRBJ2-3, is KAGVTQTPRYLIKTRGQQVTLSCSPISGHRSVSWYQQTPGQGLQFLFEYFSETQRNKGNFPGRFSGRQFSNSRSEMNVSTLELGDSALYLCASSPRPPSTDTQYFGPGTRLTVL.